A single sample gave rise to the 7 T cell receptor beta chains below, sequenced in a study of response to subunit inactivated influenza vaccine. TCRdb analysed the RT-PCR reads with MiXCR anew, one entry per CDR3 protein. The table lists fewer than 600,000 distinct CDR3 sequences, more than 7% of them singletons. The sequences come from PBMCs from blood, collected approximately 25 months after vaccination. These TCRs come from a man between 50 and 69 years old who received an inactivated influenza vaccine.

This clonotype was seen a handful of times. This chain links TRBV20-1 with TRBJ2-5; D gene ambiguous. Germline values: CDR1 DFQATT, CDR2 SNEGSKA (reference sequence). CDR3 length equals 8 residues. CDR3 amino acids: CSWPTQYF. DNA of the CDR3: TGCAGCTGGCCGACCCAGTACTTC.

This clonotype was seen more than once but under ten times. The V and J genes are TRBV4-2 and TRBJ1-5; TRBD1 matches at 9 bases. Germline V gives CDR1 LGHNA, CDR2 YNFKEQ. The junction had 8 bases not matched to a gene; V was cut back by 1 base and J by 10 bases. CDR3 length equals 15 residues. The CDR3 nucleotides read TGTGCCAGCAGCCAAGCGGGACAGGGAAATTTTCCCCAGCATTTT. This codes for CASSQAGQGNFPQHF.

The chain couples TRBV6-2 or TRBV6-3 to TRBJ2-5; 7 bases match TRBD1. CDR3 size: 12 residues. Per the germline V gene, CDR1 is MNHEY and CDR2 is SVGEGT. The junction had 6 bases not matched to a gene; V was cut back by 6 bases and J by 8 bases. The CDR3 nucleotides read TGTGCCAGCAGACGAGAAGGGGGCACCCAGTACTTC. It translates to CASRREGGTQYF.

This clonotype has just a few counts. This chain uses TRBV29-1 with TRBJ1-2; D ambiguous. This CDR3 contains 14 residues. Trimming removed 7 bases from V and 1 base from J, with 16 bases in between. Germline values: CDR1 SQVTM, CDR2 ANQGSEA. This chain's CDR3 is CSARPSGFNYGYTF. CDR3 nucleotides: TGCAGCGCCAGACCCTCGGGGTTTAACTATGGCTACACCTTC.

This clonotype has a handful of counts. The J gene is TRBJ1-1, the V gene TRBV5-1; TRBD1 is a possible D gene (5 bases). There are 15 residues in the CDR3. CDR1 is SGHRS, CDR2 YFSETQ, per germline. Trimming stripped 2 bases from V and 1 base from J, with 12 bases between. Here the CDR3 reads CASSFEPGRNTEAFF. The CDR3 DNA sequence: TGCGCCAGCAGCTTCGAACCAGGGCGGAACACTGAAGCTTTCTTT. The full variable domain, with the rest looked up from reference TRBV5-1 and TRBJ1-1, is KAGVTQTPRYLIKTRGQQVTLSCSPISGHRSVSWYQQTPGQGLQFLFEYFSETQRNKGNFPGRFSGRQFSNSRSEMNVSTLELGDSALYLCASSFEPGRNTEAFFGQGTRLTVV.

The genes are TRBV28 and TRBJ1-6; weak D call: TRBD1 (5 bases). Between the trimmed V and J ends, which lost 5 bases and 19 bases, there was a span of 15 bases. Germline CDR1 is MDHEN and CDR2 is SYDVKM. This CDR3 is built from 11 residues. The CDR3 region has the DNA TGTGCCAGCAGTCACCGACAGCTTACTCACTTT. Translated: CASSHRQLTHF.

This clonotype was counted between two and nine times. The V gene is TRBV5-4, the J gene TRBJ2-3; possible D gene TRBD2, 5 bases. Germline values: CDR1 SGHNT, CDR2 YYREEE (reference sequence). Trimming stripped 0 bases from V and 5 bases from J, with 25 bases between. This CDR3 region has 19 residues. The CDR3 is CASSLGVGVVISSGDTQYF. CDR3 DNA sequence: TGTGCCAGCAGCTTGGGGGTCGGGGTAGTTATCTCAAGTGGAGATACGCAGTATTTT.